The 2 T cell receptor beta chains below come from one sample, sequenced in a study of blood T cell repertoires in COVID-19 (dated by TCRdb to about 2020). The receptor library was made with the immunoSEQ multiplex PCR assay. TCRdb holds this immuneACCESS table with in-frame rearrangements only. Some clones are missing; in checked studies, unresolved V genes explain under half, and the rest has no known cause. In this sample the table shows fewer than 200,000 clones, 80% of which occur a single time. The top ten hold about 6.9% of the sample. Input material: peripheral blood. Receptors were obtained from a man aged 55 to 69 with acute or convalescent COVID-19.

CDR3 loop: CAWSVLGLGRDNEQFF. The CDR3 bases are TGTGCCTGGAGTGTATTGGGACTAGGGAGGGACAATGAGCAGTTCTTC. The rearrangement uses TRBV30 and TRBJ2-1; 8 bases are a match to TRBD2. After removal of 0 bases from V and 5 bases from J, the junction contained 9 bases not matched to a gene. Germline V lookup: CDR1 GTSNPN, CDR2 SVGIG (reference sequence). The CDR3 is 16 amino acids.

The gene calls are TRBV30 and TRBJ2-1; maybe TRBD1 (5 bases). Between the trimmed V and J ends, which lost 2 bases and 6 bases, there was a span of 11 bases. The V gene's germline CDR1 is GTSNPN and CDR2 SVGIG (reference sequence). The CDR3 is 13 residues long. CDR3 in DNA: TGTGCCTGGAGTATCCAGGGTATCAATGAGCAGTTCTTC. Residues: CAWSIQGINEQFF.